The entry below gives a single T cell receptor (beta chain) sequence along with its context. Its antigen remains unidentified. The source of the sample is a study of OX40 agonist ivuxolimab in advanced cancers. Study-level information: A male proportion of about 84% was recorded, with mean age around 60 years and range about 23 to 90. Whole-study results and caveats: Expanded clones belonging to CD8+ T cells outnumbered, on average, those of CD4+. Clonal expansion was seen in CD4+ and CD8+ blood T cells by week 6 at 0.1 to 3.0 mg/kg.

Trimming took 7 bases from V and 2 from J; bases not matched to a gene: 5. This CDR3 is 15 amino acids long. Germline V gives CDR1 SNHLY, CDR2 FYNNEI. Sequencing was performed with immunoSEQ multiplex PCR; in TCRdb, only in-frame clones are kept and a portion is missing. This sample carries 70,000 to 95,000 clones, approximately 90% of them seen once, and the ten largest clones take 0.51%. At cycle 4 day 1, cycle 7 day 1, and baseline, blood was sampled. Sequencing was performed on CD4+ or CD8+ T cells sorted from blood, taken in a trial of the OX40 agonist ivuxolimab. This clonotype was sampled from an adult with an advanced solid tumor such as melanoma, head and neck, liver or kidney cancer. The chain employs TRBV2 and TRBJ2-6; TRBD1 agrees at 7 bases. The DNA of the CDR3 is TGTGCCAGCACCAGACAGGGTCCTGGGGCCAACGTCCTGACTTTC. Encoded protein: CASTRQGPGANVLTF.